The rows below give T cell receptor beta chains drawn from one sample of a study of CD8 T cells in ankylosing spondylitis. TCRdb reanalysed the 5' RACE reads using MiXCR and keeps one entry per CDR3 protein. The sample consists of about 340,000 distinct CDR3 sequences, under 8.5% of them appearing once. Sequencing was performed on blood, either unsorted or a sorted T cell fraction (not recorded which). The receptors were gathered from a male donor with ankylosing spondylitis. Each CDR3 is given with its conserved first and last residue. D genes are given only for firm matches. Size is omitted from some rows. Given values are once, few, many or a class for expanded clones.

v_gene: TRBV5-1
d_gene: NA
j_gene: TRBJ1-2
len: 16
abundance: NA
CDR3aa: CASSLDSRMPGNGYTF
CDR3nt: TGCGCCAGCAGCTTGGACTCCAGAATGCCGGGGAATGGCTACACCTTC

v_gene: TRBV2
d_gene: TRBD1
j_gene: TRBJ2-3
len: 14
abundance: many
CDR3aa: CASSQQGLTDTQYF
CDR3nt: TGTGCCAGCAGCCAACAGGGGCTCACAGATACGCAGTATTTT

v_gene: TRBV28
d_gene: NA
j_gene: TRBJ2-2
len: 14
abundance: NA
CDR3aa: CASSLLARPGELFF
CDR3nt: TGTGCCAGCAGTCTGCTAGCTCGGCCCGGGGAGCTGTTTTTT

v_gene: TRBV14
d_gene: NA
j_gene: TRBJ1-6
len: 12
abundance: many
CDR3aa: CASSQDKQPLHF
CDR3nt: TGTGCCAGCAGCCAAGATAAGCAACCCCTCCACTTT

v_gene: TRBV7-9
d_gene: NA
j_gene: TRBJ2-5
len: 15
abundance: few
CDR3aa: CASSLAPPVEETQYF
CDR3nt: TGTGCCAGCAGCTTAGCACCCCCCGTGGAGGAGACCCAGTACTTC

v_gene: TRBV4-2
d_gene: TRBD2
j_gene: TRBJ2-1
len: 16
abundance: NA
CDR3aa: CASSQEAGGPPDEQFF
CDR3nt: TGTGCCAGCAGCCAAGAAGCGGGAGGTCCTCCCGATGAGCAGTTCTTC

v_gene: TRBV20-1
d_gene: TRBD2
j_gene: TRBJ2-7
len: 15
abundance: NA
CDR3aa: CSAREYSGASYEQYF
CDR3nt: TGCAGTGCTAGAGAATATAGCGGGGCCTCCTACGAGCAGTACTTC

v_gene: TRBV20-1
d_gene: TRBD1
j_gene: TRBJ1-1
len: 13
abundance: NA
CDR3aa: CSARREGAPEAFF
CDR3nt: TGCAGTGCCCGTAGGGAGGGGGCACCTGAAGCTTTCTTT

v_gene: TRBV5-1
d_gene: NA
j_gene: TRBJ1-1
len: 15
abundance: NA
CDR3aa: CASSLAAQGGTEAFF
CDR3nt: TGCGCCAGCAGCTTGGCGGCGCAGGGCGGGACTGAAGCTTTCTTT

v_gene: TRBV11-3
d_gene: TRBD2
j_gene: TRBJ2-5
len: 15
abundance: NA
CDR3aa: CASSLSGEVPETQYF
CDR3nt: TGTGCCAGCAGCTTGAGCGGGGAGGTTCCCGAGACCCAGTACTTC

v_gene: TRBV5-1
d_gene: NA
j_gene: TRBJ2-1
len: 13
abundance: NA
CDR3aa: CASSLPTLNEQFF
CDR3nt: TGCGCCAGCAGCTTGCCAACTCTCAATGAGCAGTTCTTC

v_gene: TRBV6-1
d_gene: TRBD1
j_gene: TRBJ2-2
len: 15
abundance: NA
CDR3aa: CASSWTGSGTGELFF
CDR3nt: TGTGCCAGCAGCTGGACAGGGAGCGGCACCGGGGAGCTGTTTTTT

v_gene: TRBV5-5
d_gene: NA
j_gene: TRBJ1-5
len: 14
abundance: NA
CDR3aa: CASSYRDNNQPQHF
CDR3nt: TGTGCCAGCAGCTACCGGGACAACAATCAGCCCCAGCATTTT

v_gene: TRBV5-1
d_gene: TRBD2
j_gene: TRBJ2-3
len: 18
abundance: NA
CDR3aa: CASSLGTSGSTSTDTQYF
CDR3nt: TGCGCCAGCAGCCTGGGGACTAGCGGGTCAACTAGCACAGATACGCAGTATTTT

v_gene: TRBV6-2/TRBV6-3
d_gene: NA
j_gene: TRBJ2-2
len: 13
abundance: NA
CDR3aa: CASTMQPPGELFF
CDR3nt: TGTGCCAGCACCATGCAGCCTCCCGGGGAGCTGTTTTTT

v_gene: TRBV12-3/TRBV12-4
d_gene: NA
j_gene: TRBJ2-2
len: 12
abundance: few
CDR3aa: CASKGNTGELFF
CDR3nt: TGTGCCAGCAAAGGAAACACCGGGGAGCTGTTTTTT

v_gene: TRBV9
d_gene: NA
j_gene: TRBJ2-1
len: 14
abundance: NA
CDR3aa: CASSVGASYNEQFF
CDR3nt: TGTGCCAGCAGCGTAGGGGCCTCCTACAATGAGCAGTTCTTC

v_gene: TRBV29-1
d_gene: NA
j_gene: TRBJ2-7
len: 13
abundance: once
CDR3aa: CSVEEGSFYEQYF
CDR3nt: TGCAGCGTTGAAGAGGGTAGCTTCTACGAGCAGTACTTC

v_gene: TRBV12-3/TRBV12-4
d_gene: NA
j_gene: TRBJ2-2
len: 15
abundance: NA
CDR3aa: CASSFALYGTGELFF
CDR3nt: TGTGCCAGCAGTTTCGCTCTATATGGTACCGGGGAGCTGTTTTTT

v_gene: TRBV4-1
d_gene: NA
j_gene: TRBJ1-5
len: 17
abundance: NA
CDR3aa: CASSQTTLAMGNQPQHF
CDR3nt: TGCGCCAGCAGCCAAACGACCCTGGCTATGGGCAATCAGCCCCAGCATTTT

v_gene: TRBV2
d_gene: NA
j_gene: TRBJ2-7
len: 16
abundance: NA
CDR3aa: CASSLEIVGRSYEQYF
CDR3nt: TGTGCCAGCAGTCTGGAGATTGTGGGACGGTCCTACGAGCAGTACTTC

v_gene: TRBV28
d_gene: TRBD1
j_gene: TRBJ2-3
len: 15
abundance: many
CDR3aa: CASSETGRFLYTQYF
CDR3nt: TGTGCCAGCAGTGAGACAGGGAGATTTCTCTATACGCAGTATTTT

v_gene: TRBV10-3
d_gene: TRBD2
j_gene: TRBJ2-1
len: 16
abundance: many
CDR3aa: CAISDTSSGRVYEQFF
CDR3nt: TGTGCCATCAGTGATACCTCTAGCGGGAGGGTCTATGAGCAGTTCTTC

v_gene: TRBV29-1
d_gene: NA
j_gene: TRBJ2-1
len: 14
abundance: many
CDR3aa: CSVLGGRRGNEQFF
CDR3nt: TGCAGCGTTCTAGGTGGGAGAAGGGGCAATGAGCAGTTCTTC

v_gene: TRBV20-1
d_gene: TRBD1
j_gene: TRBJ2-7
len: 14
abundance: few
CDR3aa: CSARTDRGLYEQYF
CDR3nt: TGCAGTGCTAGGACGGACAGGGGATTGTACGAGCAGTACTTC

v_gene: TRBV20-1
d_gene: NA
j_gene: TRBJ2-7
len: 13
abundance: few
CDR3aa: CSARGGLWYEQYF
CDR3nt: TGCAGTGCTAGAGGCGGGCTCTGGTACGAGCAGTACTTC

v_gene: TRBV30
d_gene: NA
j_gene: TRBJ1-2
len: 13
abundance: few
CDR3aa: CACTGLANYGYTF
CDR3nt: TGTGCCTGTACAGGGTTGGCGAACTATGGCTACACCTTC

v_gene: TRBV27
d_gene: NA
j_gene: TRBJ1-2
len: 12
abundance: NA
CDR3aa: CASTSPGFGYTF
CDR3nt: TGTGCCAGCACCTCCCCCGGGTTTGGCTACACCTTC

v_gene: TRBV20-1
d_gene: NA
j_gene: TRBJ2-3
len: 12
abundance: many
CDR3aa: CSLNPAEDTQYF
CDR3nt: TGCAGTCTGAACCCTGCTGAAGATACGCAGTATTTT

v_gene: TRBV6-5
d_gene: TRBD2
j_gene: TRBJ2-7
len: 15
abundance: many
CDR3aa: CASSYRAGETYEQYF
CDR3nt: TGTGCCAGCAGTTACAGGGCGGGGGAAACCTACGAGCAGTACTTC

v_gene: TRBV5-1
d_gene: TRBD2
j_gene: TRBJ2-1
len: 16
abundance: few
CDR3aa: CASSLVELAGRGEQFF
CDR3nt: TGCGCCAGCAGCTTGGTTGAGCTAGCGGGCAGGGGTGAGCAGTTCTTC

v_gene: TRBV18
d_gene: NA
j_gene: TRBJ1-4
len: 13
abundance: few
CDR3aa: CASSPSRTEKLFF
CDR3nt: TGTGCCAGCTCACCAAGCAGGACGGAAAAACTGTTTTTT

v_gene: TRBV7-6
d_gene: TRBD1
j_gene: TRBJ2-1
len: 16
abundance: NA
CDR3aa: CASSLPRQGGGNEQFF
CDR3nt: TGTGCCAGCAGCCTCCCTAGACAGGGGGGAGGAAATGAGCAGTTCTTC

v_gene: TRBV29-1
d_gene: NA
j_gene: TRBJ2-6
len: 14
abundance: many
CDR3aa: CSARGSSGANVLTF
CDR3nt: TGCAGCGCCAGGGGAAGCTCTGGGGCCAACGTCCTGACTTTC

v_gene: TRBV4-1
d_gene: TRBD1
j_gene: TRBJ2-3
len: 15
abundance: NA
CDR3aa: CASSLRQGSTDTQYF
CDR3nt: TGCGCCAGCAGCCTCCGACAGGGAAGTACAGATACGCAGTATTTT

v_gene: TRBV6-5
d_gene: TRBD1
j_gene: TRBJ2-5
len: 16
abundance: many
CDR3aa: CASSYFGQGLQETQYF
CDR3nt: TGTGCCAGCAGTTACTTCGGACAGGGGCTCCAAGAGACCCAGTACTTC

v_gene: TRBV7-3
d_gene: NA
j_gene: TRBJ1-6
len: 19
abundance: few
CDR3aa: CASSLEFIGRSSYNSPLHF
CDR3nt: TGTGCCAGCAGCTTAGAATTCATTGGCAGAAGCTCCTATAATTCACCCCTCCACTTT

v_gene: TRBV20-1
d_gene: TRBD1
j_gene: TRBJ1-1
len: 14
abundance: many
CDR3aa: CSASGTGDLTEAFF
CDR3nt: TGCAGTGCTAGCGGGACAGGTGATTTAACTGAAGCTTTCTTT

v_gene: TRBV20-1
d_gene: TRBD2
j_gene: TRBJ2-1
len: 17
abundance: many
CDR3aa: CSAVPGLAGGRYNEQFF
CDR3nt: TGCAGTGCCGTCCCGGGACTAGCGGGAGGGCGGTACAATGAGCAGTTCTTC

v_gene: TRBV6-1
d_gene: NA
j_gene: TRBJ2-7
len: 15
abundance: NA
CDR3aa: CASSTGVPPAYEQYF
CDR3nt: TGTGCCAGCAGTACCGGGGTACCACCGGCCTACGAGCAGTACTTC

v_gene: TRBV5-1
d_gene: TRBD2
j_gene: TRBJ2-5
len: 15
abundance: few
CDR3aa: CASSTGLAGRETQYF
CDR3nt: TGCGCCAGCAGCACGGGACTAGCGGGAAGGGAGACCCAGTACTTC

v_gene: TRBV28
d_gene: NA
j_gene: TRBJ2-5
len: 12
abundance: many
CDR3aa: CASSLGGRTQYF
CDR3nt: TGTGCCAGCAGTTTGGGTGGGCGTACCCAGTACTTC

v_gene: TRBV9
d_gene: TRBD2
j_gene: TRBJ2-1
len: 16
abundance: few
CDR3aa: CASSVAASGSVGEQFF
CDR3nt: TGTGCCAGCAGCGTAGCGGCTAGCGGGAGTGTAGGTGAGCAGTTCTTC

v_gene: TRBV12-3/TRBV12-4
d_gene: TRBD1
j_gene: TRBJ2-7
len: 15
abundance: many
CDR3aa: CASSLALGTAYEQYF
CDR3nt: TGTGCCAGCAGTTTAGCGCTCGGGACAGCCTACGAGCAGTACTTC

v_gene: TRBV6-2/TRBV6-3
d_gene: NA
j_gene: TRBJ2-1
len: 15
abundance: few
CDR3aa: CASSYRVSSYNEQFF
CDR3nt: TGTGCCAGCAGTTACCGTGTGAGCTCCTACAATGAGCAGTTCTTC

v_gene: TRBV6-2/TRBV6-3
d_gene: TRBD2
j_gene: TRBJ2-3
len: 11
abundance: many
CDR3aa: CASSQLAGRYF
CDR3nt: TGTGCCAGCAGCCAACTAGCGGGAAGGTATTTT

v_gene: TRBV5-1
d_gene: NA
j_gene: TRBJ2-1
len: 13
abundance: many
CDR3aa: CASSLVNPNEQFF
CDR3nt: TGCGCCAGCAGCTTGGTCAATCCCAATGAGCAGTTCTTC

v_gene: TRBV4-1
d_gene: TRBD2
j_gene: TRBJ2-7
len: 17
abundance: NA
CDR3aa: CASSQDSNLAGESELYF
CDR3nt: TGCGCCAGCAGCCAAGATAGTAACCTAGCGGGAGAGTCAGAGCTGTACTTC

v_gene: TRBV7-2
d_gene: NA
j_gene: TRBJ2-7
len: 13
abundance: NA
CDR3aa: CASSLESRQEQYF
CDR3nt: TGTGCCAGCAGCTTAGAAAGTAGACAAGAGCAGTACTTC

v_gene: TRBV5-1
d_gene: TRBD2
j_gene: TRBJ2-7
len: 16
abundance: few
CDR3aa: CASSGHSSGTSYEQYF
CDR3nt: TGCGCCAGCAGCGGCCACTCTAGCGGAACCTCCTACGAGCAGTACTTC